The sequence of this T cell receptor beta chain was determined in a study of shared T cell receptors in the human thymus. Profiled with immunoSEQ multiplex PCR; TCRdb holds only in-frame clones, not every one. Of 700,000 or so clones in the sample, over 75% were seen once. The CDR3 sequence is 15 residues long. Germline V CDR1 and CDR2: PRHDT, FYEKMQ (reference sequence). The same sample was also studied in work on human thymus T cells. That report adds: Resections from corrective heart surgery supplied the thymus tissue.

The sample comprised thymocytes. The V and J genes are TRBV13 and TRBJ2-5; 9 nucleotides line up with TRBD1. The tail of the sequence fits TRBJ2-7 better, so the J call may be wrong. The source of this sequence is a girl less than two years old with a congenital heart defect. CDR3 residues: CASSRTGARAYEQYF. DNA for the CDR3: TGTGCCAGCAGCCGGACAGGGGCACGTGCCTACGAGCAGTACTTC.